The rows below give T cell receptor beta chains drawn from one sample of a study of T cells after yellow fever vaccination. MiXCR, run by TCRdb on the 5' RACE reads, gives a single entry per CDR3 protein. Here the sample spans some 200,000 distinct CDR3 sequences, approximately 3.2% being singletons. The source was CD4+ T cells sorted from PBMCs, collected 10 days after the yellow fever booster vaccination. These receptors all come from a man younger than 30 who received the YFV17D yellow fever vaccine. Each CDR3 is given with its conserved first and last residue. A D gene is named only where the DNA matches it firmly. Where a row states a size, it is once, few, many or the class of an expanded clone; other rows omit it.

>NA|TRBJ1-3|TRBV29-1|NA
TGCAGTCGGGTGGGGGGTGGAAACACCATATATTTT
CSRVGGGNTIYF
>NA|TRBJ1-1|TRBV12-3/TRBV12-4|NA
TGTGCCAGCAGCATTAGCTCGACTATAGCTTTCTTT
CASSISSTIAFF
>NA|TRBJ1-4|TRBV12-3/TRBV12-4|many
TGTGCCAGCAGCCCCTCCCGAAATGAAAAACTGTTTTTT
CASSPSRNEKLFF
>NA|TRBJ2-1|TRBV5-1|many
TGCGCCAGCAGCTTGGTTCCTTACAATGAGCAGTTCTTC
CASSLVPYNEQFF
>NA|TRBJ1-4|TRBV7-2|NA
TGTGCCAGCACCGTGGCTGGCGGGAGGGAAAAACTGTTTTTT
CASTVAGGREKLFF
>TRBD2|TRBJ2-3|TRBV7-2|many
TGTGCCAGCAGCTTAGGGACTAGCGGGCCGGATACGCAGTATTTT
CASSLGTSGPDTQYF
>NA|TRBJ1-2|TRBV29-1|many
TGCAGCGCCGTCAAGGAGGAGGGCTACACCTTC
CSAVKEEGYTF
>NA|TRBJ2-5|TRBV12-3/TRBV12-4|NA
TGTGCCAGCAGTGAGGTGGAGACCCAGTACTTC
CASSEVETQYF
>NA|TRBJ1-2|TRBV6-5|NA
TGTGCCAGCAGTTACTCGAGGACTAGGGGGGCTAACTATGGCTACACCTTC
CASSYSRTRGANYGYTF
>NA|TRBJ1-4|TRBV2|many
TGTGCCAGCAGTGACGGCAGGGGCCGCGGGGTTGGAGAAAAACTGTTTTTT
CASSDGRGRGVGEKLFF
>NA|TRBJ2-2|TRBV5-1|many
TGCGCCAGCAGCTTGGACCCACTTGTGAACACCGGGGAGCTGTTTTTT
CASSLDPLVNTGELFF
>TRBD1|TRBJ2-5|TRBV7-2|few
TGTGCCAGCAGCCACTTCGGACAGGCGAAAGAGACCCAGTACTTC
CASSHFGQAKETQYF
>NA|TRBJ2-5|TRBV7-2|many
TGTGCCAGCAGCCCCCCGGGGGGCCGGGAGACCCAGTACTTC
CASSPPGGRETQYF
>NA|TRBJ2-3|TRBV15|few
TGTGCCACCTCCAGGGGGGGGGGCCGGGATACGCAGTATTTT
CATSRGGGRDTQYF
>NA|TRBJ1-4|TRBV5-1|few
TGCGCCAGCAGCTTGTCAGGGCTTGTGGAAAAACTGTTTTTT
CASSLSGLVEKLFF
>NA|TRBJ1-2|TRBV24-1|many
TGTGCCACCAGTGATGCGGGGGGCATCGGCTACACCTTC
CATSDAGGIGYTF
>TRBD2|TRBJ2-1|TRBV24-1|few
TGTGCCACCAGTGATCCCTTTCTAGCGGGGGCCTACAATGAGCAGTTCTTC
CATSDPFLAGAYNEQFF
>NA|TRBJ2-7|TRBV19|many
TGTGCCAGTAGTATAGCCCGGGGGAACTCCTACGAGCAGTACTTC
CASSIARGNSYEQYF
>TRBD1|TRBJ2-2|TRBV18|few
TGTGCCAGCTCACGAGACAGGGGACAAGCGAACACCGGGGAGCTGTTTTTT
CASSRDRGQANTGELFF
>TRBD2|TRBJ2-2|TRBV6-5|many
TGTGCCAGCAGCCGACCTAGCGGGGGTCTCTCCGGGGAGCTGTTTTTT
CASSRPSGGLSGELFF
>TRBD1|TRBJ2-3|TRBV5-4|few
TGTGCCAGCAGCCCAGGGACAGCCGGCACAGATACGCAGTATTTT
CASSPGTAGTDTQYF
>NA|TRBJ1-2|TRBV12-3/TRBV12-4|NA
TGTGCCAGCAGTTTACCCAGGGTGGGTGGCTACACCTTC
CASSLPRVGGYTF
>TRBD2|TRBJ2-5|TRBV5-1|few
TGCGCCAGCAGCTCCCCGGAAGCGGGGGGAGAGACCCAGTACTTC
CASSSPEAGGETQYF
>NA|TRBJ1-1|TRBV12-3/TRBV12-4|many
TGTGCCAGCAGTTCCCCCGCGAACACTGAAGCTTTCTTT
CASSSPANTEAFF
>NA|TRBJ2-1|TRBV6-2/TRBV6-3|NA
TGTGCCAGCAGTTACACCCTCGACATAGCTGAGCAGTTCTTC
CASSYTLDIAEQFF
>NA|TRBJ1-6|TRBV5-1|few
TGCGCCAGCAGCTTGAAGGATTCACCCCTCCACTTT
CASSLKDSPLHF
>NA|TRBJ2-7|TRBV18|few
TGTGCCAGCTCCGGGAAAGGGGGCGAGCAGTACTTC
CASSGKGGEQYF
>NA|TRBJ1-1|TRBV7-2|many
TGTGCCAGCACCCAGAGGGTCGGGAACACTGAAGCTTTCTTT
CASTQRVGNTEAFF
>NA|TRBJ1-2|TRBV12-3/TRBV12-4|many
TGTGCCAGCAGGACCGACAGCTATGGCTACACCTTC
CASRTDSYGYTF